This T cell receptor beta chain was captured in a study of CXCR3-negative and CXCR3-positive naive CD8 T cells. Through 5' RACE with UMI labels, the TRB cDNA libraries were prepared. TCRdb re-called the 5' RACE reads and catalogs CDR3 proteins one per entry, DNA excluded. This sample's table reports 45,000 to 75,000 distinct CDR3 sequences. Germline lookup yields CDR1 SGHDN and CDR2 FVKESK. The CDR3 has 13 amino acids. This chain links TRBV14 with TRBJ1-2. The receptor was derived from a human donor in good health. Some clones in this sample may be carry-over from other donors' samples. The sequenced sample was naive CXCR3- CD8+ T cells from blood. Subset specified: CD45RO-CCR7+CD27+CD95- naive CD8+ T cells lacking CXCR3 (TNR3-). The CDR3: CASSQGINYGYTF.